This is a list of T cell receptor beta chains from one sample in a study of blood T cell repertoires in COVID-19. Using immunoSEQ multiplex PCR, the repertoire was profiled, and TCRdb retains in-frame clones only, with some absent. The table records 200,000 to 300,000 clones, roughly 76% of them present only once. Sequencing input: peripheral blood. All receptors come from an elderly woman with COVID-19, enrolled during active disease. Both conserved end residues are part of each CDR3. The order of the fields is CDR3 DNA, CDR3 protein, V gene, D gene, J gene, clone size. The D gene is left open where the match is weak. A clone size is listed for some rows: how often the clone was seen (once, few, many), or a class if it is expanded.

TGTGCCAGCAGTTTGAGGGGGGGGAATGAAAAACTGTTTTTT,CASSLRGGNEKLFF,TRBV28,.,TRBJ1-4,.
TGTGCCTGGACCGAGGCAGCTGAAGCTTTCTTT,CAWTEAAEAFF,TRBV30,.,TRBJ1-1,.
TGTGCCAGCAGTGAAGCAGGACTAGCAGCCGGGGAGCTGTTTTTT,CASSEAGLAAGELFF,TRBV2,TRBD2,TRBJ2-2,once
TGTGCTAGTGGTTTAGGACAGGGGGAACAGCCCCAGCATTTT,CASGLGQGEQPQHF,TRBV12-5,TRBD1,TRBJ1-5,few
TGTGCCACCAGCAGAGATCGAGTAGACACTGAAGCTTTCTTT,CATSRDRVDTEAFF,TRBV15,.,TRBJ1-1,.
TGTGCCAGCAGCTTAGCGCCAAGGAGGAACACTGAAGCTTTCTTT,CASSLAPRRNTEAFF,TRBV7-2,.,TRBJ1-1,.
TGTGCCAGCAGCTTAGTGGGGGGGCCGAACACCGGGGAGCTGTTTTTT,CASSLVGGPNTGELFF,TRBV7-2,.,TRBJ2-2,once
TGTGCCACCAGCAGAGACGGAGCAAGCACAGATACGCAGTATTTT,CATSRDGASTDTQYF,TRBV15,.,TRBJ2-3,.
TGCGCCAGCAGCGAGCGGCCTACTAACACAGATACGCAGTATTTT,CASSERPTNTDTQYF,TRBV5-1,.,TRBJ2-3,.
TGCAGCGTACTACCTGGGCAGGGCTATGGCTACACCTTC,CSVLPGQGYGYTF,TRBV29-1,.,TRBJ1-2,once
TGTGCCAGCAGCCGCACAGGGTCCTACGAGCAGTACTTC,CASSRTGSYEQYF,TRBV5-6,.,TRBJ2-7,.
TGTGCCAGCAGCTTCCATGGGACTGGTCAAGAGACCCAGTACTTC,CASSFHGTGQETQYF,TRBV5-8,.,TRBJ2-5,once
TGTGCCAGCAGCCTTACGCCTGAAAGAATTCGGGAGCAGTTCTTC,CASSLTPERIREQFF,TRBV3-1/TRBV3-2,.,TRBJ2-1,once